This T cell receptor (beta chain) was retrieved from a study of OX40 agonist ivuxolimab in advanced cancers. The V and J ends lost 3 bases and 2 bases respectively, with 14 bases between them. CDR1 and CDR2 from the germline V gene are SGHNT and YENEEA. The CDR3 extends over 15 amino acids. The assay was immunoSEQ multiplex PCR, and TCRdb's table has in-frame clones only and misses some. The sample carries 25,000 to 30,000 clones, almost 80% recorded once. Study findings and constraints: Low clonal expansion, among the lowest seen, marked partial responders at 0.1-3.0 mg/kg.

As for this clone: Its antigen is not known.

The clonotype was recovered from an adult with an advanced solid tumor such as melanoma, head and neck, liver or kidney cancer. The sample in question was CD4+ or CD8+ T cells sorted from blood, obtained in a trial of the OX40 agonist ivuxolimab. The chain couples TRBV11-3 to TRBJ2-7, with a possible D match to TRBD1 (5 bases). The CDR3 DNA is TGTGCCAGCAGCTTGGGAAGGGGCGGAACCTACGAGCAGTACTTC. Its translation: CASSLGRGGTYEQYF. The entire variable domain, with the rest obtained from reference TRBV11-3 and TRBJ2-7, is as follows: EAGVVQSPRYKIIEKKQPVAFWCNPISGHNTLYWYLQNLGQGPELLIRYENEEAVDDSQLPKDRFSAERLKGVDSTLKIQPAELGDSAVYLCASSLGRGGTYEQYFGPGTRLTVT.